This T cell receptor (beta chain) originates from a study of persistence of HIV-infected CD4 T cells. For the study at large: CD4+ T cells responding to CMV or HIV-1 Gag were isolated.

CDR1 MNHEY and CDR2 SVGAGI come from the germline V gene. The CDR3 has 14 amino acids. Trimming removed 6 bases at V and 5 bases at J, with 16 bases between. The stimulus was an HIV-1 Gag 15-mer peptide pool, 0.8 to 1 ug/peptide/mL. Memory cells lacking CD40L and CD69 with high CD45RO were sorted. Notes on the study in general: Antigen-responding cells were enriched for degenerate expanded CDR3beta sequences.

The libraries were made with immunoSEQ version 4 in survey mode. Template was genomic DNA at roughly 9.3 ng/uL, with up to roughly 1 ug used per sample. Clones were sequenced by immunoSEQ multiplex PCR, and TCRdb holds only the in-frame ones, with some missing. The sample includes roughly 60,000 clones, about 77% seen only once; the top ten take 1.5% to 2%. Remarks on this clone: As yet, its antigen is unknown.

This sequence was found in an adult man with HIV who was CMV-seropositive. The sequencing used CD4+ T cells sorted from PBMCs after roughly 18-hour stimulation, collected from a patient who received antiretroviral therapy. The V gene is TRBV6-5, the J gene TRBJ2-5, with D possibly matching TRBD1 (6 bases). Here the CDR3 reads CASSQTTGRETQYF. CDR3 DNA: TGTGCCAGCAGCCAGACTACAGGGCGCGAGACCCAGTACTTC.